This TCR beta chain emerged from a study of shared clonotypes between healthy human individuals. Study-level findings and limits: Sharing across four donors was highest in naive CD4 (roughly 5%) and lowest in memory CD8 (around 0.4%). Generation probabilities of non-shared clonotypes were lower (relative to those shared by all four donors).

Only in-frame clones appear in the TCRdb table, and some are missing; sequencing was by immunoSEQ multiplex PCR. The sample carries some 2,400,000 clones, 90% to 96% recorded once. The V gene lost 6 bases and the J gene lost 3 bases, with 13 bases spanning the gap. Germline values: CDR1 SGDLS, CDR2 YYNGEE. The CDR3 consists of 14 residues. With regard to this clone: Its matching antigen is unknown.

The sample comprised naive CD4+ T cells sorted from blood. Subset noted: CD45RA+ positively selected. This clonotype was obtained from a man between 18 and 35 years old in good health. The chain recombines TRBV9 with TRBJ2-1; weak D call: TRBD2 (6 bases). CDR3 sequence reads: CASTPTSNYNEQFF. DNA of the CDR3: TGTGCCAGCACCCCGACTAGTAACTACAATGAGCAGTTCTTC.